This T cell receptor beta chain came from a study of cytomegalovirus exposure and HLA in healthy donors. Broader study findings: Reportedly, a later analysis found an Asian-associated ancestry cluster had fewer N-insertions than the roughly 700-donor mean.

PCR primers comprised 60 Vbeta and 13 Jbeta primers. Sequencing was performed with immunoSEQ multiplex PCR; in TCRdb, only in-frame clones are kept and a portion is missing. The sample comprises around 130,000 clones, roughly four fifths of which are singletons, and about 1.8% rests with the top ten. Note on this clone: As yet, its antigen is unknown.

J was trimmed by 3 bases and V by 6 bases; bases with no gene match: 6. The CDR3 runs to 16 residues. Germline V gives CDR1 WNHNN, CDR2 SYGVQD (reference sequence). The sequenced sample consisted of PBMCs. This receptor was taken from a man aged 40-49 years in good health and CMV-seronegative. The chain recombines TRBV10-1 with TRBJ2-1; 12 bases agree with TRBD2. CDR3 amino acids: CASRGSSGGDYNEQFF. CDR3 nucleotides: TGCGCCAGCAGGGGCTCTAGCGGGGGGGACTACAATGAGCAGTTCTTC.